These 18 T cell receptor beta chains originate from one sample sequenced in a study of tumor-infiltrating lymphocytes in primary liver carcinoma. Priming with a constant-region primer yielded TCR beta cDNA from about 500 ng total RNA. Each TCR beta library was derived from three nested multiplex PCR rounds that employed slightly modified ARM-PCR. The first two PCR rounds, approximately 11 cycles each, used TRBV1-TRBV30 forward primers and a C-beta reverse primer. Using its own MiXCR run on the multiplex PCR reads, TCRdb lists one record per CDR3 protein. The sample lists fewer than 400,000 distinct CDR3 sequences; about 60% were seen once. In addition to blood RNA drawn from unsorted whole blood, germline DNA was extracted. The specimen was peripheral blood. The origin of the receptors is a man between 40 and 49 years old with primary liver carcinoma and hepatitis B virus infection.

Turning to this clonotype: A much larger clone differs from this one at a single base, so this may be a read error. This sequence joins TRBV6-5 and TRBJ2-7; D possibly corresponds to TRBD2 (5 bases). From germline, CDR1 is MNHEY and CDR2 SVGAGI. This CDR3 is built from 14 residues. CDR3: CGSSPGVINYEQYF. As DNA, the CDR3 is TGTGGCAGCAGCCCCGGGGTCATTAACTACGAGCAGTACTTC.

Concerning this clonotype: One end of the junction fails to match germline, which may point to a read error. This chain connects TRBV10-3 to TRBJ1-4; D unresolved. From germline, CDR1 is ENHRY and CDR2 SYGVKD. This CDR3 has 12 amino acids. The CDR3 nucleotides are TGTACCATCAGTAAAGCTAATGAAAAACTGTTTTTT. Translating gives CTISKANEKLFF.

Concerning this clonotype itself: One junction end disagrees with the germline gene, perhaps due to a read error. DNA of the CDR3: TGTACCAGCAGCCAAGACCGGGGGACATCCTCTGGAAACACCATATATTTT. This sequence encodes CTSSQDRGTSSGNTIYF. The chain is built from TRBV14 and TRBJ1-3; the D gene is possibly TRBD1 (6 bases). Per the germline V gene, CDR1 is SGHDN and CDR2 is FVKESK. This CDR3 has 17 amino acids.

The V and J genes are TRBV5-6 and TRBJ2-3; 9 bases map to TRBD2. Unmatched junction bases numbered 16, after V lost 5 bases and J lost 3 bases. The CDR3 has 18 residues. Germline lookup yields CDR1 SGHDT and CDR2 YYEEEE. The CDR3 loop reads CASSSPGVRAGGTDTQYF. The DNA of the CDR3 is TGTGCCAGCAGTTCCCCAGGGGTTCGAGCGGGAGGAACAGATACGCAGTATTTT.

This clonotype appeared once. The chain employs TRBV19 and TRBJ2-1; no firm D call. The CDR3 runs to 13 residues. Germline V gives CDR1 LNHDA, CDR2 SQIVND (reference sequence). The V and J ends lost 3 bases and 7 bases respectively, with 10 bases between them. The CDR3 coding sequence is TGTGCCAGTAGTATTGGACGGCTGAATGAGCAGTTCTTC. It specifies CASSIGRLNEQFF.

Regarding this clonotype: A clone one base away is much larger, so this may be a read error. This likely comes from a read error, as the CDR3 has no conserved phenylalanine or tryptophan at its end. V gene TRBV12-3 or TRBV12-4 combines with J gene TRBJ2-2; tentatively, D is TRBD2 (6 bases). With 6 bases removed from V and 4 bases from J, the gap between germline ends came to 12 bases. CDR3 length: 14 amino acids. The CDR3 is CASRNRDFTGELFS. The CDR3 DNA sequence: TGTGCCAGCAGGAACCGGGACTTCACCGGGGAGCTGTTTTCT.

This clonotype appeared a single time. The germline gene is not matched at one end of the junction; a read error may be the cause. V is TRBV4-1 and J is TRBJ1-1; D is unresolved. Germline V CDR1 and CDR2: MGHRA, YSYEKL. The CDR3 is 14 residues long. The CDR3 DNA reads TGCGCCAACAGCCCCAATGAGGCCCTCACTGAAGCTTTCTTT. This translates into CANSPNEALTEAFF.

On this clonotype: It may be a read error: a sequence one base away is much more abundant. The chain is built from TRBV5-5 and TRBJ1-4; D ambiguous. CDR1 is SGHKS, CDR2 YYEKEE, per germline (reference sequence). The CDR3 totals 15 residues. V was clipped by 0 bases and J by 8 bases, with 14 bases between them. The CDR3 DNA reads as TGTGCCAGCAGCTTGGGGTGGAGGGATGGAGAAAAACTGTTTTTT. The encoded protein is CASSLGWRDGEKLFF.

This clonotype was found a few times. The rearrangement joins TRBV28 to TRBJ1-2; TRBD1 is a possible D gene (6 bases). The V gene's germline CDR1 is MDHEN and CDR2 SYDVKM. The germline V and J ends were trimmed by 5 bases and 8 bases, with 12 bases remaining between them. The CDR3 has 12 residues. CDR3 amino acids: CASSPRGAGYTF. In DNA form, the CDR3 reads TGTGCCAGCAGTCCTCGGGGGGCAGGCTACACCTTC.

The chain joins TRBV30 to TRBJ2-2; no clear D gene. The CDR3 runs to 13 residues. Trimming removed 0 bases from V and 5 bases from J, with 7 bases in between. Germline V gene sequence: CDR1 GTSNPN, CDR2 SVGIG (reference sequence). CDR3 residues: CAWSVLDTGELFF. CDR3 nucleotide sequence: TGTGCCTGGAGTGTACTCGATACCGGGGAGCTGTTTTTT.

In regard to this clonotype: One end of the junction does not line up with germline, which may come from a read error. The chain recombines TRBV4-1 with TRBJ1-2; TRBD1 might be the D (5 bases). CDR3 length: 13 residues. Germline-derived CDR1 and CDR2 are MGHRA and YSYEKL. The CDR3 region is CASSPDPGRTFAF. Written as DNA, the CDR3 is TGCGCCAGCAGCCCCGACCCGGGACGGACCTTTGCCTTC.

Concerning this clonotype: The final CDR3 position lacks the conserved phenylalanine or tryptophan, pointing to a likely read error. The chain employs TRBV5-5 and TRBJ1-5; possible D gene TRBD1, 6 bases. Per germline, CDR1 SGHKS and CDR2 YYEKEE (reference sequence). Trimming removed 4 bases from V and 6 bases from J, with 14 bases in between. This CDR3 comprises 14 residues. The CDR3 DNA reads TGTGCCAGCAGCCCGGGGGCGGGAGTTCAGCCCCAGCATTAT. This translates into CASSPGAGVQPQHY.

Concerning this clonotype itself: A read error is possible here, since a much larger clone lies one base away. V is TRBV29-1 and J is TRBJ2-7, with 7 bases fitting TRBD1. Per germline, CDR1 SQVTM and CDR2 ANQGSEA. This CDR3 has 12 residues. This CDR3 reads CNVETGSYEQYF. Written as DNA, the CDR3 is TGCAACGTCGAGACAGGGTCCTACGAGCAGTACTTC.

About this clonotype: A much bigger clone sits one base away, suggesting this may be a read error. The chain joins TRBV29-1 to TRBJ1-1; possibly TRBD1 for D (6 bases). The CDR3 contains 15 residues. Germline values: CDR1 SQVTM, CDR2 ANQGSEA. Trimming left V 0 bases short and J 4 bases short, with 15 bases between. In nucleotides, the CDR3 is TGCAGCGTTGAAGATAGCGCAGGGGCGGGCACTGAAGCTTTCTTT. Translated, it gives CSVEDSAGAGTEAFF.

With respect to this clonotype: A read error may account for a junction end that differs from germline. This chain links TRBV11-2 with TRBJ2-1; no definite D call. CDR1 is SGHAT and CDR2 is FQNNGV in the germline V gene. This CDR3 comprises 15 residues. CDR3 protein: CASSSVHLSYNEQFF. In nucleotides, the CDR3 is TGCGCCAGCAGCTCAGTCCACCTCTCCTACAATGAGCAGTTCTTC.

On this clonotype: It is likely a read error, because the conserved phenylalanine at the end of the CDR3 is missing. The CDR3 DNA follows: TGTGCCAGCAGCTTGACGGTCAAGGATGAGCAGTTCTGC. Amino acids: CASSLTVKDEQFC. V is TRBV11-2 and J is TRBJ2-1; D call uncertain. V lost 3 bases and J lost 8, with 11 bases in between. The CDR3 totals 13 residues. Germline assignment: CDR1 SGHAT and CDR2 FQNNGV.

The sample holds many counts of this clonotype. The J gene is TRBJ1-3, the V gene TRBV4-1, with D maybe TRBD1 (6 bases). Germline CDR1 reads MGHRA; CDR2 reads YSYEKL. Deletions cut 3 bases from V and 0 bases from J, with 15 bases between. This CDR3 region has 17 residues. The CDR3 DNA reads TGCGCCAGCAGCCAGACTCTACAGGGTTTCTCTGGAAACACCATATATTTT. Translation: CASSQTLQGFSGNTIYF.

DNA of the CDR3: TGTGCCAGCTCACCGGGGCAGGCGATCACAGATACGCAGTATTTT. Its protein is CASSPGQAITDTQYF. This chain uses TRBV18 with TRBJ2-3; TRBD1 might be the D (5 bases). The V end lost 3 bases, the J end lost 2 bases, and 12 bases lay between the germline ends. Per the germline V gene, CDR1 is KGHSH and CDR2 is LQKENI. The CDR3 contains 15 residues.